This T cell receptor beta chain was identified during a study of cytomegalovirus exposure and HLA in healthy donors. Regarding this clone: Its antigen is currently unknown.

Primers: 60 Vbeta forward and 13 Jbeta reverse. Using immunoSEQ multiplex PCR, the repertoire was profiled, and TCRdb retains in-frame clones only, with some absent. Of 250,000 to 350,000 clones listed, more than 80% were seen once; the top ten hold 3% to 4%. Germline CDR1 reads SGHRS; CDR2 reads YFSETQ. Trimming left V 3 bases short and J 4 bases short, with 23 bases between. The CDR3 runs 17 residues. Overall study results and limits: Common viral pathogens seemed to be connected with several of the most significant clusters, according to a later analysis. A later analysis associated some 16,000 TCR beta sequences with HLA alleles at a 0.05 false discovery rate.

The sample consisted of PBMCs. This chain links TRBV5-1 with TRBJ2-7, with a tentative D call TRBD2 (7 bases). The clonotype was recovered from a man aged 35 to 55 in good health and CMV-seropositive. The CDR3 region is CASSSGASGQNLYEQYF. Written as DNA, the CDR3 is TGCGCCAGCAGCTCAGGGGCTAGCGGCCAAAACCTTTACGAGCAGTACTTC.